This T cell receptor beta chain is drawn from a study of T-cell memory formation after mild COVID-19. Trimming stripped 5 bases from V and 2 bases from J, with 12 bases between. This CDR3 region has 14 residues. Barcoded TCR alpha and TCR beta cDNA libraries with UMIs came from 5'RACE using constant-segment primers. Each CDR3 protein gets one entry after TCRdb re-called the 5' RACE reads with MiXCR. This sample has approximately 390,000 distinct CDR3 sequences, with roughly 15% found just once. J is TRBJ2-5 and V is TRBV12-3 or TRBV12-4; the D gene could be TRBD1 or TRBD2 (5 bases each). The sample comprised PBMCs or a T cell subset sorted from them (not recorded which). This TCR was recovered from a man younger than 35 who had mild COVID-19 (a few samples of this study predate the infection). Cell type and time point are not known. In nucleotides, the CDR3 is TGTGCCAGCAGTCCGCCGTGGGGGCAAGAGACCCAGTACTTC. Residues: CASSPPWGQETQYF.